These 3 T cell receptor beta chains originate from one sample sequenced in a study of cytomegalovirus exposure and HLA in healthy donors. In the PCR, 60 Vbeta and 13 Jbeta primers were used. Repertoires were generated with immunoSEQ multiplex PCR, while TCRdb's copy carries only in-frame clones and drops some. The profile shows roughly 160,000 clones, about 72% of them singletons. Sequencing input: PBMCs. These receptors were taken from a man aged 30-40 years in good health and CMV-seropositive.

The rearrangement uses TRBV9 and TRBJ2-3, with a possible D match to TRBD1 (5 bases). CDR1 is SGDLS, CDR2 YYNGEE, per germline. This CDR3 has 16 amino acids. Trimming cost V 3 bases and J 2 bases, with 16 bases left between them. CDR3 amino acids: CASSAPVGHITDTQYF. CDR3 bases: TGTGCCAGCAGCGCCCCGGTTGGACACATCACAGATACGCAGTATTTT.

The chain joins TRBV2 to TRBJ2-7; no definite D call. V was clipped by 2 bases and J by 3 bases, with 8 bases between them. CDR1 SNHLY and CDR2 FYNNEI come from the germline V gene. The CDR3 loop spans 13 amino acids. The CDR3 DNA reads TGTGCCAGCAGTGAATGGCAGGACTACGAGCAGTACTTC. Amino acids: CASSEWQDYEQYF.

The V and J genes are TRBV7-9 and TRBJ1-4; TRBD1 aligns across 10 bases. This CDR3 is built from 12 residues. The V gene end was trimmed by 10 bases and the J gene end by 8 bases; junction bases not matched to a gene: 4. Germline CDR1 is SEHNR and CDR2 is FQNEAQ (reference sequence). CDR3 residues: CAMGQGIEKLFF. The CDR3, as DNA: TGTGCCATGGGACAGGGGATAGAAAAACTGTTTTTT.